The clone carrying this TCR beta chain has only one observation. The source of the sample is a study of lymphopenia after photon versus proton radiotherapy. The CDR3 extends over 14 amino acids. Germline V gene sequence: CDR1 SGHNT, CDR2 YYREEE (reference sequence). V lost 5 bases and J 1 base, leaving 13 bases between the germline ends. Generated by immunoSEQ multiplex PCR, the TCRdb table keeps only in-frame clones and is missing some. Seen here are about 49,000 clones, around 82% observed once, and the top ten hold 29%. This receptor was identified in a man aged 50 or older with gastric cancer. This sequence joins TRBV5-4 and TRBJ2-7; maybe TRBD1 (5 bases). The starting material was peripheral blood, obtained from a patient treated with photon-based radiotherapy. CDR3 DNA: TGTGCCAGCAGTCCGGCAGGGTTTTCCTACGAGCAGTACTTC. Translating it yields CASSPAGFSYEQYF. Complete variable domain (other parts from reference TRBV5-4 and TRBJ2-7): ETGVTQSPTHLIKTRGQQVTLRCSSQSGHNTVSWYQQALGQGPQFIFQYYREEENGRGNFPPRFSGLQFPNYSSELNVNALELDDSALYLCASSPAGFSYEQYFGPGTRLTVT.